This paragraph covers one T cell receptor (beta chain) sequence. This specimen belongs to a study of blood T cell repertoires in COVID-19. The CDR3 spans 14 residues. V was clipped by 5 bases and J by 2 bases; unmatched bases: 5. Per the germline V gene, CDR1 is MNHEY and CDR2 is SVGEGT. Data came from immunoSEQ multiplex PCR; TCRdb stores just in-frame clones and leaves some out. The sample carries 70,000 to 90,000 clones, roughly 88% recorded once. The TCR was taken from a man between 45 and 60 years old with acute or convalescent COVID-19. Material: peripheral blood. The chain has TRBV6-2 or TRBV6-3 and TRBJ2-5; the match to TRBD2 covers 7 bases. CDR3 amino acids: CASSQSGVQETQYF. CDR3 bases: TGTGCCAGCAGTCAGAGCGGGGTACAAGAGACCCAGTACTTC.